These T cell receptor beta chains were read from a single sample in a study of shared clonotypes between healthy human individuals. Using immunoSEQ multiplex PCR, the repertoire was profiled, and TCRdb retains in-frame clones only, with some absent. The repertoire holds about 680,000 clones, with 92% as singletons. The sample was naive CD8+ T cells sorted from blood. The source of these receptors is a man aged 30 to 45 in good health. Each CDR3 is given with its conserved first and last residue. A D gene is named only where the DNA matches it firmly. Size is stated for part of the rows, as once, few or many counts, or as a class when the clone is expanded.

abundance,j_gene,d_gene,v_gene,CDR3aa,CDR3nt
.,TRBJ2-7,.,TRBV5-6,CASSPPGSGLNPYEQYF,TGTGCCAGCAGCCCACCGGGGTCAGGGCTAAACCCCTACGAGCAGTACTTC
once,TRBJ2-7,TRBD1,TRBV29-1,CSVEVRDREYEQYF,TGCAGCGTTGAAGTCCGGGACAGGGAATACGAGCAGTACTTC
.,TRBJ2-1,TRBD2,TRBV9,CASSVAVGGLAGTNEQFF,TGTGCCAGCAGCGTAGCTGTGGGTGGGCTAGCGGGGACCAATGAGCAGTTCTTC
.,TRBJ2-3,.,TRBV7-9,CASSYNGERTDTQYF,TGTGCCAGCAGCTACAATGGCGAGCGGACAGATACGCAGTATTTT
.,TRBJ2-1,TRBD2,TRBV29-1,CSVEPSGRENEQFF,TGCAGCGTTGAACCTAGCGGGAGAGAGAATGAGCAGTTCTTC
.,TRBJ2-1,TRBD2,TRBV7-9,CASSSREGGYNEQFF,TGTGCCAGCAGCTCGCGGGAGGGAGGATACAATGAGCAGTTCTTC
.,TRBJ1-3,.,TRBV4-3,CASSQGTVLGGNTIYF,TGCGCCAGCAGCCAAGGGACTGTACTCGGAGGAAACACCATATATTTT
.,TRBJ1-5,.,TRBV25-1,CASSYLNQPQHF,TGTGCCAGCAGCTACCTCAATCAGCCCCAGCATTTT
.,TRBJ2-7,.,TRBV28,CASSSRLEQYF,TGTGCCAGCAGTTCCAGGCTCGAGCAGTACTTC
.,TRBJ2-1,TRBD2,TRBV5-1,CASSSVGGRALDEQFF,TGCGCCAGCAGCTCGGTGGGCGGGAGGGCCTTAGATGAGCAGTTCTTC
.,TRBJ2-3,.,TRBV7-8,CASSLSGTNVQGADTQYF,TGTGCCAGCAGCTTATCGGGGACAAATGTGCAGGGTGCAGATACGCAGTATTTT
.,TRBJ2-7,.,TRBV6-5,CASKKGIKGAYEQYF,TGTGCCAGCAAAAAGGGAATCAAGGGGGCCTACGAGCAGTACTTC
.,TRBJ2-5,TRBD2,TRBV7-9,CASSSTSGSKEETQYF,TGTGCCAGCAGCTCAACTAGCGGGAGCAAGGAAGAGACCCAGTACTTC
.,TRBJ1-5,TRBD1,TRBV28,CASSLSGTGNQSQHF,TGTGCCAGCAGTTTATCTGGGACAGGGAATCAGTCCCAGCATTTT